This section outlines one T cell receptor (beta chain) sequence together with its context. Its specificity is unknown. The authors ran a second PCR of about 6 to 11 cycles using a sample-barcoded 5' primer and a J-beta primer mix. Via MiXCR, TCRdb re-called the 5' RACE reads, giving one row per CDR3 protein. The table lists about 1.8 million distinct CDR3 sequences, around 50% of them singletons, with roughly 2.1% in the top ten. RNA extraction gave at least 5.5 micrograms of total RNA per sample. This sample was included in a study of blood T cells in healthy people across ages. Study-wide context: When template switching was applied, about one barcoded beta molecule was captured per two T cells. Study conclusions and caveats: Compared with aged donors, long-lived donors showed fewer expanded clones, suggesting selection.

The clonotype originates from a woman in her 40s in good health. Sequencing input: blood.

Here the CDR3 reads CSARDFGRGNYGYTF. In nucleotides, the CDR3 is TGCAGTGCTAGAGATTTCGGCAGGGGAAACTATGGCTACACCTTC. The gene calls are TRBV20-1 and TRBJ1-2; a weak D match, TRBD1 (6 bases). Trimming removed 0 bases at V and 2 bases at J, with 13 bases between. Germline assignment: CDR1 DFQATT and CDR2 SNEGSKA (reference sequence). This CDR3 spans 15 amino acids.